This T cell receptor (beta chain) was recorded in a study of blood T cell repertoires in COVID-19 (dated by TCRdb to 2020 to 2022). With regard to the full study: Samples covering the acute and convalescent phases of COVID-19 were provided by collaborators in the United States, Italy and Spain. The dataset comprised deeply sampled blood TCRbeta repertoires from subjects exposed to, actively infected with, or recovered from COVID-19. HLA class I and class II types, where available, came from metadata supplied by the sample provider rather than from assay-based typing. The material from the prospective study consisted of cDNA or gDNA derived from T cells, B-cell-depleted T cells, or PBMCs. The repertoires were released in a freely available public database meant as a resource for research on the immune response to SARS-CoV-2. The samples were drawn from two sources: the first 160 participants of the ongoing ImmuneRACE study, and approximately 1,300 subjects contributed by 6 global collaborators. Nearly every sample came with metadata listing a de-identified subject ID, COVID-19 status, age in years and sex.

The collaborating institutions used their own protocols to collect whole blood in K2EDTA tubes. For TCRbeta analysis, collaborator samples were shipped as frozen whole blood, as isolated PBMCs, or as DNA extracted from either sample type. As regards this clone: There is no known antigen for this receptor. The record has no base qualities; no much larger clone is one base away.

Inclusive of the bounding cysteine and phenylalanine, the CDR3 is 16 residues long. The entry retains the CDR3 DNA only, 48 bases that are in frame from base 1. The germline V gene supplies CDR1 LGHNA and CDR2 YSLEER. V loses 3 bases at its end and J loses 6 bases; junction bases beyond the gene matches: 7. TCRbeta CDR3 regions were amplified from genomic DNA using the immunoSEQ Assay, a bias-controlled multiplex PCR. The authors' pipeline ran thus. The number of nucleated cells in each sample was estimated from the amplification of reference gene primers within the assay. To quantify the absolute abundance of each unique TCRbeta CDR3 rearrangement, sequence reads were collapsed and filtered. Productive Simpson clonality was computed per sample as the square root of Simpson's diversity index over productive rearrangements. Entries here come from immuneACCESS through TCRdb and include only in-frame sequences with V and J called. Some clones fail to appear in such tables; in the studies checked, an unresolved V gene covers under half of the shortfall, and the cause of the remainder is unknown. The D gene and trimming were derived from the DNA, and the V and J assignments and clone size from that table. The sample table contains about 75,000 clones; only one count was recorded for 85% to 90% of them. The top ten clonotypes cover 2% to 3% of the sample.

Here is what the overall study found, with its caveats: Clinical and demographic metadata were provided uncurated, with the amount varying by source and participant.

The receptor comes from a human donor in a cohort sampled during active COVID-19. The chain links TRBV4-3 with TRBJ2-1, with TRBD1 identical over 11 junction bases. Sequenced input: peripheral blood. In nucleotides, the sequence is TGCGCCAGCAGCCATGGCGAAGGGACAGGGGGCAATGAGCAGTTCTTC. This gives the protein CASSHGEGTGGNEQFF.